This entry features one TCR beta chain sequence. Antigen unknown. A read error may explain this, as a much larger clone is one base away. The data were taken from a study of T cell repertoires in cytomegalovirus infection. In the study overall: An indication of both CMV infection and matching HLA type came from public TCR beta signatures. Study results and limitations: Identification of carriers of CMV plus the relevant HLA was achieved through cumulative public TCR beta family frequency.

The V end lost 6 bases, the J end lost 6 bases, and 18 bases lay between the germline ends. This CDR3 is 14 amino acids long. CDR1 and CDR2 from the germline V gene are DFQATT and SNEGSKA (reference sequence). Each CDR3 protein is one row after TCRdb ran MiXCR on the reads. The sample shows approximately 190,000 distinct CDR3 sequences, less than 9.5% of them seen only once. Sequencing was carried out using PBMCs. This sequence originates from a human donor in good health (CMV status not recorded). Some clones in this sample may be carry-over from other donors' samples. The chain employs TRBV20-1 and TRBJ1-3, with a possible D match to TRBD1 (5 bases). CDR3 sequence reads: CSAPGALSENTIYF. The CDR3 DNA reads as TGCAGTGCCCCTGGGGCCCTCTCGGAAAACACCATATATTTT.